This entry describes one TCR beta chain. No antigen is known for it. The CDR3 runs to 14 residues. V was trimmed by 4 bases and J by 0 bases, leaving 11 bases between them. Per germline, CDR1 SGHKS and CDR2 YYEKEE (reference sequence). The sample is drawn from a study of Ad26.COV2.S vaccination and SARS-CoV-2 variants. In the study overall: The authors gave Ad26.COV2.S intramuscularly, either once or twice 56 days apart. Study conclusions and caveats: Total T cell responses, in the TCR breadth and depth analyses, may have been underestimated.

Documented treatment: around 19 received Ad26.COV2.S at low or high dose, single or two shots; several received placebo; per-sample allocation not given. Samples analyzed were those drawn on day 63 after the first vaccine or placebo injection. Using immunoSEQ multiplex PCR, the repertoire was profiled, and TCRdb retains in-frame clones only, with some absent. The table includes some 500,000 clones, 85% to 90% detected once. The sequenced sample was peripheral blood, obtained in a trial of Ad26.COV2.S vaccine versus placebo. The gene calls are TRBV5-5 and TRBJ2-7; D gene uncertain. This TCR came from a person between 18 and 60 years old who received the Ad26.COV2.S COVID-19 vaccine or a placebo. DNA of the CDR3: TGTGCCAGCAGCCAAGTTTCCGCCTCCTACGAGCAGTACTTC. It translates to CASSQVSASYEQYF.